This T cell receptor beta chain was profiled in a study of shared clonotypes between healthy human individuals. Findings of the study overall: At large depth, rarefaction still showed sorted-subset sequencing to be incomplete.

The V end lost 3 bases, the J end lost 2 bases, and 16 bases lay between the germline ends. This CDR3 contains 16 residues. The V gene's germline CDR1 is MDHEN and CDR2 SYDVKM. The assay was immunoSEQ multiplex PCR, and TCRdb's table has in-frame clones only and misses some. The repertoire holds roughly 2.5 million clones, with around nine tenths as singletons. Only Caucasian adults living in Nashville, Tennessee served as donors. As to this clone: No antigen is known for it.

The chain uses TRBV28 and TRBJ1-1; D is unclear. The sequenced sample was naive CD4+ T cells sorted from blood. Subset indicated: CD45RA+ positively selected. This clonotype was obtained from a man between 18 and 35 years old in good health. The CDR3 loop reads CASSLGRAELNTEAFF. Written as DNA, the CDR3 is TGTGCCAGCAGTTTGGGTAGGGCAGAACTTAACACTGAAGCTTTCTTT.